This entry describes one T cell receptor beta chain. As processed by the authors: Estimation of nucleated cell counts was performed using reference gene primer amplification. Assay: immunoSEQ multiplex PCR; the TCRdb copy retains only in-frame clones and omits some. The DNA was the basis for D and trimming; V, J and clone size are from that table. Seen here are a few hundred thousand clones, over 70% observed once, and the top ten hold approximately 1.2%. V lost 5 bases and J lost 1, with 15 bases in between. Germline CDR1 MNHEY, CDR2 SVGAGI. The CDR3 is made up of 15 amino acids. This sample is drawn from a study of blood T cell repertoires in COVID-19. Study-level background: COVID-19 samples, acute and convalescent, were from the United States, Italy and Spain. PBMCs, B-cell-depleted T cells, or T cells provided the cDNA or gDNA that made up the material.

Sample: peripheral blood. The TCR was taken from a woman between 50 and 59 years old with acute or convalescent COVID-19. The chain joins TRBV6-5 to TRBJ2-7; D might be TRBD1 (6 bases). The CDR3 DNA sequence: TGTGCCAGCAGTCGCATCCCGACAGGTTCCTACGAGCAGTACTTC. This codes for CASSRIPTGSYEQYF.